The next 21 T cell receptor beta chains were all read from a single sample in a study of blood T cell repertoires in COVID-19. Assay used: immunoSEQ multiplex PCR; TCRdb lists only in-frame clones, some missing. The table shows fewer than 350,000 clones, with around 90% occurring only once. The sample consisted of PBMCs or T cells enriched from blood (not recorded which). The source of these receptors is a woman between 40 and 50 years old who had recovered from COVID-19.

The CDR3 coding sequence is TGTGCCAGCAGCCGTTATCTTTCACCCCTCCACTTT. It is translated as CASSRYLSPLHF. V gene TRBV6-2 or TRBV6-3 combines with J gene TRBJ1-6, with D uncertain. Trimming stripped 6 bases from V and 9 bases from J, with 9 bases between. Germline lookup yields CDR1 MNHEY and CDR2 SVGEGT. The CDR3 is 12 amino acids.

The V gene is TRBV18, the J gene TRBJ2-5; 9 bases fit TRBD2. The J segment lost 4 bases and the V segment lost 2 bases, leaving 8 bases of the junction unmatched. The CDR3 consists of 16 residues. CDR1 KGHSH and CDR2 LQKENI come from the germline V gene. The CDR3 DNA is TGTGCCAGCTCACCAGGTTCTAGCGGGAAAGTAGAGACCCAGTACTTC. Translated: CASSPGSSGKVETQYF.

The rearrangement links TRBV6-5 to TRBJ2-7; TRBD2 aligns across 11 bases. This CDR3 is built from 15 residues. The germline gives CDR1 MNHEY, CDR2 SVGAGI. J lost 4 bases, V lost 0 bases, and 2 bases had no gene match. CDR3 in DNA: TGTGCCAGCAGTTACTCTAGCGGGAGGGAATACGAGCAGTACTTC. Its translation is CASSYSSGREYEQYF.

The J gene is TRBJ1-4, the V gene TRBV27; D may be TRBD1 (5 bases). With 10 bases removed from V and 5 bases from J, the gap between germline ends came to 20 bases. This CDR3 region has 15 residues. Looked up from germline, CDR1 is MNHEY and CDR2 is SMNVEV (reference sequence). Here the CDR3 DNA reads TGTGCCATCCATGTTAGGGTCACAGGCAATGAAAAACTGTTTTTT. Translated: CAIHVRVTGNEKLFF.

CDR3 DNA: TGTGCCAGCAGCCAACACAGGGGGGACGCTGAAAAACTGTTTTTT. Amino acids: CASSQHRGDAEKLFF. The chain recombines TRBV4-2 with TRBJ1-4; 8 nucleotides agree with TRBD1. Germline CDR1 LGHNA, CDR2 YNFKEQ. V shed 2 bases and J 7 bases; nucleotides not matched to a gene: 6. This CDR3 comprises 15 residues.

For the CDR3, the DNA is TGTGCCAGCAGTTACCCACCGGGGGCCCAGCATTTT. Translating gives CASSYPPGAQHF. The rearrangement uses TRBV6-2 or TRBV6-3 and TRBJ1-5, with a tentative D call TRBD1 (5 bases). Per the germline V gene, CDR1 is MNHEY and CDR2 is SVGEGT. The CDR3 loop spans 12 amino acids. Trimming took 2 bases from V and 11 from J, leaving 10 bases between them.

This rearrangement joins TRBV12-3 or TRBV12-4 to TRBJ1-2; 7 bases are a match to TRBD1. J gave up 7 bases and V 6 bases, and 8 bases lay outside the gene matches. This CDR3 contains 13 residues. This CDR3 reads CASRSQGVSGYTF. CDR3 sequence (DNA): TGTGCCAGCAGATCCCAGGGGGTCAGTGGCTACACCTTC.

The chain joins TRBV11-3 to TRBJ2-1, with a tentative D call TRBD1 (6 bases). Germline-derived CDR1 and CDR2 are SGHNT and YENEEA. V dropped 5 bases and J dropped 11 bases, with 10 bases sitting between them. The CDR3 spans 11 residues. The CDR3 DNA reads as TGTGCCAGCAGCCAAGGACAGAAGCAGTTCTTC. Translating it yields CASSQGQKQFF.

The chain carries TRBV24-1 and TRBJ2-3; TRBD2 agrees at 9 bases. This CDR3 has 15 residues. J was trimmed by 2 bases and V by 4 bases; bases with no gene match: 3. Germline V gives CDR1 KGHDR, CDR2 SFDVKD. For the CDR3, the DNA is TGTGCCACCAGTGACCCTAGCGGGACCACAGATACGCAGTATTTT. Translated, it gives CATSDPSGTTDTQYF.

This clone was recorded only once. This chain connects TRBV2 to TRBJ2-6; a weak D match, TRBD1 (5 bases). Per the germline V gene, CDR1 is SNHLY and CDR2 is FYNNEI. The CDR3 contains 15 residues. V lost 8 bases to trimming and J lost 0 bases, with 11 bases between them. The CDR3 loop reads CASSRDSSGANVLTF. CDR3 nucleotide sequence: TGTGCCAGCTCCAGGGATAGCTCTGGGGCCAACGTCCTGACTTTC.

This sequence joins TRBV7-6 and TRBJ2-5; D perhaps matches TRBD2 (5 bases). The V end was cut by 8 bases, the J end by 5 bases, with 6 bases between. The CDR3 extends over 10 amino acids. From germline, CDR1 is SGHVS and CDR2 FNYEAQ. For the CDR3, the DNA is TGTGCCAGCGGCGGGGAGACCCAGTACTTC. Protein product: CASGGETQYF. Complete variable domain (other parts from reference TRBV7-6 and TRBJ2-5): GAGVSQSPRYKVTKRGQDVALRCDPISGHVSLYWYRQALGQGPEFLTYFNYEAQQDKSGLPNDRFSAERPEGSISTLTIQRTEQRDSAMYRCASGGETQYFGPGTRLLVL.

The V and J genes are TRBV15 and TRBJ2-1, with TRBD2 matching 8 bases. CDR3 length: 17 amino acids. After removal of 4 bases from V and 6 bases from J, the junction contained 14 bases not matched to a gene. Germline V gene lookup returns CDR1 LNHNV and CDR2 YYDKDF (reference sequence). CDR3 in amino acids: CATSIGSTSGPFNEQFF. The CDR3 nucleotides are TGTGCCACCAGCATAGGGTCCACTAGCGGTCCCTTCAATGAGCAGTTCTTC.

This chain joins TRBV5-1 and TRBJ1-2; tentative D call: TRBD1 (6 bases). CDR1 is SGHRS, CDR2 YFSETQ, per germline. CDR3 size: 14 residues. Trimming left V 1 base short and J 6 bases short, with 13 bases between. In DNA form, the CDR3 reads TGCGCCAGCAGCTTGACCGGACAGACGAATGGCTACACCTTC. Protein product: CASSLTGQTNGYTF.

The J gene is TRBJ1-4, the V gene TRBV7-9, with D possibly matching TRBD1 (5 bases). CDR3 length: 13 amino acids. Germline CDR1 and CDR2: SEHNR and FQNEAQ (reference sequence). Trimming cost V 4 bases and J 10 bases, with 13 bases left between them. The CDR3 DNA sequence: TGTGCCAGCAGCTCGACAGCCGAATCAAAACTGTTTTTT. Amino acid sequence: CASSSTAESKLFF.

The chain links TRBV6-1 to TRBJ2-3, with TRBD2 matching over 9 bases. V lost 4 bases to trimming and J lost 1 base; unmatched junction nucleotides: 6. This CDR3 region has 16 residues. In germline, CDR1 is MNHNS, CDR2 SASEGT. CDR3 amino acids: CASSGLLAGGTDTQYF. For the CDR3, the DNA is TGTGCCAGCAGTGGACTACTAGCGGGTGGCACAGATACGCAGTATTTT.

The genes are TRBV5-5 and TRBJ2-3; 7 nucleotides agree with TRBD1. The CDR3 extends over 14 amino acids. The V gene's germline CDR1 is SGHKS and CDR2 YYEKEE (reference sequence). V lost 1 base and J lost 4; bases outside the gene matches: 3. The CDR3 bases are TGTGCCAGCAGCTTGCGAGGGGGCCCAGATACGCAGTATTTT. Residues: CASSLRGGPDTQYF. Drawing the rest from reference TRBV5-5 and TRBJ2-3, the complete variable domain is DAGVTQSPTHLIKTRGQQVTLRCSPISGHKSVSWYQQVLGQGPQFIFQYYEKEERGRGNFPDRFSARQFPNYSSELNVNALLLGDSALYLCASSLRGGPDTQYFGPGTRLTVL.

V is TRBV5-1 and J is TRBJ2-3; maybe TRBD2 (5 bases). V lost 0 bases to trimming and J lost 2 bases, with 7 bases between them. Germline assignment: CDR1 SGHRS and CDR2 YFSETQ. The CDR3 is made up of 14 amino acids. DNA for the CDR3: TGCGCCAGCAGCTTGGCGGGGATCACAGATACGCAGTATTTT. This gives the protein CASSLAGITDTQYF.

This chain uses TRBV7-2 with TRBJ2-5; 7 nucleotides align to TRBD1. The CDR3 runs to 14 residues. Germline V gene sequence: CDR1 SGHTA, CDR2 FQGNSA. Germline trimming cut 4 bases from V and 3 bases from J; bases unmatched to any gene: 5. CDR3 residues: CASSSPGTEETQYF. CDR3 bases: TGTGCCAGCAGCTCCCCCGGGACAGAAGAGACCCAGTACTTC.

This clone showed up just a few times. The V gene is TRBV5-1, the J gene TRBJ2-7, with 8 bases identical to TRBD1. V was pared by 4 bases and J by 2 bases, with 8 bases of the junction left unmatched. The CDR3 is made up of 15 amino acids. From germline, CDR1 is SGHRS and CDR2 YFSETQ. CDR3 protein: CASSTRTGLAYEQYF. DNA of the CDR3: TGCGCCAGCAGCACTAGGACAGGGTTAGCCTACGAGCAGTACTTC.

This chain connects TRBV5-1 to TRBJ2-1; D is possibly TRBD2 (6 bases). Germline CDR1 reads SGHRS; CDR2 reads YFSETQ. This CDR3 region has 13 residues. Between the trimmed V and J ends, which lost 0 bases and 7 bases, there was a span of 8 bases. The chain's CDR3 is CASSLVRGNEQFF. The CDR3 DNA reads TGCGCCAGCAGCTTGGTGCGGGGTAATGAGCAGTTCTTC.

This clone has just one count. The chain links TRBV7-2 to TRBJ1-4; 12 nucleotides match TRBD1. The CDR3 has 17 residues. Germline CDR1 SGHTA, CDR2 FQGNSA. Germline trimming cut 2 bases from V and 8 bases from J; bases unmatched to any gene: 9. The CDR3: CASSLRGQGAVGEKLFF. CDR3 coding DNA: TGTGCCAGCAGCTTACGGGGACAGGGGGCGGTGGGGGAAAAACTGTTTTTT. Variable domain in full (rest from reference TRBV7-2 and TRBJ1-4): GAGVSQSPSNKVTEKGKDVELRCDPISGHTALYWYRQSLGQGLEFLIYFQGNSAPDKSGLPSDRFSAERTGGSVSTLTIQRTQQEDSAVYLCASSLRGQGAVGEKLFFGSGTQLSVL.